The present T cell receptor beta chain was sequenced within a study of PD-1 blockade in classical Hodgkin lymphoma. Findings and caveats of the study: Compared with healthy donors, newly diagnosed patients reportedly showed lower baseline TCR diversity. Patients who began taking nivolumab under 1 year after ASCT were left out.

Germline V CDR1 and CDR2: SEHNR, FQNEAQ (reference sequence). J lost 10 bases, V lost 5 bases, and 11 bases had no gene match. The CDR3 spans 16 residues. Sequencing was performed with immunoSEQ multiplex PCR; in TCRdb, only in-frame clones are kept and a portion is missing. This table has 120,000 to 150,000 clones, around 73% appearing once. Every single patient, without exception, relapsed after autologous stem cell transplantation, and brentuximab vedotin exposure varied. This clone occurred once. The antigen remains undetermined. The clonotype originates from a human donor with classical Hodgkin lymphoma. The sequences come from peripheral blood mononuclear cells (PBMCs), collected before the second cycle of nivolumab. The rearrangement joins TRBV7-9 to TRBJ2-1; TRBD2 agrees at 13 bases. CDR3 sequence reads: CASSLRGLAGEAEQFF. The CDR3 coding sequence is TGTGCCAGCAGCCTCCGTGGACTAGCGGGAGAGGCGGAGCAGTTCTTC.